This entry describes one T cell receptor (beta chain). This specimen belongs to a study of T cell changes during pregnancy in multiple sclerosis. Clones were sequenced by immunoSEQ multiplex PCR, and TCRdb holds only the in-frame ones, with some missing. The sample has around 35,000 clones; almost 90% are singletons. Germline V gene lookup returns CDR1 LNHDA and CDR2 SQIVND (reference sequence). The CDR3 totals 14 residues. The V end was cut by 6 bases, the J end by 0 bases, with 9 bases between. The chain combines TRBV19 with TRBJ1-5, with D maybe TRBD1 (6 bases). This receptor was taken from a female donor with multiple sclerosis, enrolled in a pregnancy study. The sample in question was CD8+ T cells from peripheral blood mononuclear cells, obtained after pregnancy. For the CDR3, the DNA is TGTGCCAGTAGGGGACACGGTAGCAATCAGCCCCAGCATTTT. It encodes CASRGHGSNQPQHF. The entire variable domain, with the rest obtained from reference TRBV19 and TRBJ1-5, is as follows: DGGITQSPKYLFRKEGQNVTLSCEQNLNHDAMYWYRQDPGQGLRLIYYSQIVNDFQKGDIAEGYSVSREKKESFPLTVTSAQKNPTAFYLCASRGHGSNQPQHFGDGTRLSIL.